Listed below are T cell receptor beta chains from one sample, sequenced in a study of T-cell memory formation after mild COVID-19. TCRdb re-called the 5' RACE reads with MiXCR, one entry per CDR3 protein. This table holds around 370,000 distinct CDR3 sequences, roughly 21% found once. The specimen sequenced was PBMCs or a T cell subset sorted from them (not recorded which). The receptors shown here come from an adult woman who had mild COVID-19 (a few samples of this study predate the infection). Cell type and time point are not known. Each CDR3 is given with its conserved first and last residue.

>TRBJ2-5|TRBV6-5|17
CASSSITRYTSGETQYF
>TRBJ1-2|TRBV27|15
CASSFLDRGVVGYTF
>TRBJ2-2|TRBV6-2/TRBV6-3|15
CASSSYGTGNGELFF
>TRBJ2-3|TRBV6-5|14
CASTPGQGTDTQYF
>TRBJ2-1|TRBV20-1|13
CSARGDRGEGQFF
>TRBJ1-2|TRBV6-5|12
CASSYRGYGYTF
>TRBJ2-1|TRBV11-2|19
CASSLSWLAGGPVLNEQFF
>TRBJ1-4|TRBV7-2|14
CASSWDITNEKLFF
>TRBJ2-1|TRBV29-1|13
CSVESGVYNEQFF
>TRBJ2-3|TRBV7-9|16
CASSYYVGSSTDTQYF
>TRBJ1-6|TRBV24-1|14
CAIQDAGYNSPLHF
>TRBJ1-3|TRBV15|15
CATSRQIPSGNTIYF
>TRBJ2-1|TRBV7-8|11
CASSLLYEQFF
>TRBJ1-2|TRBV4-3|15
CASSYSRQTNYGYTF
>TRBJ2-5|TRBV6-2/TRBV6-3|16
CASSDQTSGSTETQYF
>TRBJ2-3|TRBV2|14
CASRVAGVADTQYF
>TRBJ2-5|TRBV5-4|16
CASSSHRDRNQETQYF
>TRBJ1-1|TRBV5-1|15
CASSLRQGANTEAFF
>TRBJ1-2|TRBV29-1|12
CSVLARYYGYTF
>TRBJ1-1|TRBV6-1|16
CASSEGEGLGSTEAFF
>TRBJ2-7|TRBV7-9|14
CASSSFGLSYEQYF
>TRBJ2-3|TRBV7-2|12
CASSIRADTQYF
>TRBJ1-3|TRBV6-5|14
CASRYDRNGNTIYF
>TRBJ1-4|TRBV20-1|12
CSAPGTNEKLFF
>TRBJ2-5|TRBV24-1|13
CATQGTFQETQYF
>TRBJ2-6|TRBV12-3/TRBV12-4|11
CASTYLGVLTF
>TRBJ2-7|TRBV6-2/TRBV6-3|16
CASSYGLAGASYEQYF
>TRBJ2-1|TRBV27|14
CASSDPGNYNEQFF
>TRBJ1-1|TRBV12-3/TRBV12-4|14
CASSFGHQNTEAFF
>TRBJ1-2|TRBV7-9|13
CASNGQGRDGYTF
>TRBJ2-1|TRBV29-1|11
CSVGSLNEQFF
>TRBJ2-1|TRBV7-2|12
CASSASALQQFF
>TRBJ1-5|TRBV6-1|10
CASRDVAQHF
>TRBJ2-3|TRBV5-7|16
CASSYGQGIYTDTQYF
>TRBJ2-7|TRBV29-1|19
CSVRGEGQSLAGDYDEQYF
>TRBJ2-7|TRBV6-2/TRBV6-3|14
CASSYRGAVYEQYF
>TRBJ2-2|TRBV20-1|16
CSARDWSTRETGELFF
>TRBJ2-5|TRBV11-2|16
CASSSLRGGPQETQYF
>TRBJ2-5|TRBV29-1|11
CSVDGVQTQYF
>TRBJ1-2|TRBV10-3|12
CAISDTGYGYTF
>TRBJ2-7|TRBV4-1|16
CASSSRDGVKGHEQYF
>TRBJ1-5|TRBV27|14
CASSRTGVSQPQHF
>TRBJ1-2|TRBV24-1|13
CATSDLPGNGYTF
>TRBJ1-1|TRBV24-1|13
CATSDSGGAVAFF
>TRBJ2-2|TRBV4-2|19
CASSQEVQKDGILTGELFF
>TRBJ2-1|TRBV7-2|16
CASSVMGLAGYTEQFF
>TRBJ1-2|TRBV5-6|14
CASSIGQERYGYTF